This T cell receptor (beta chain) was obtained from a study of blood T cell repertoires in COVID-19. This CDR3 region has 16 residues. V trimming: 4 bases; J trimming: 3 bases; junction bases outside the gene matches: 6. Germline V gene lookup returns CDR1 SEHNR and CDR2 FQNEAQ (reference sequence). TCRdb's copy holds only in-frame clones and misses some; the assay was immunoSEQ multiplex PCR. This table has hundreds of thousands of clones, around 88% appearing once. This receptor was taken from a middle-aged woman with acute COVID-19. The rearrangement joins TRBV7-9 to TRBJ2-1; 10 bases align to TRBD2. Sequencing was done on a sample of PBMCs or T cells enriched from blood (not recorded which). The CDR3 bases are TGTGCCAGCAGCTCTAGGACTAGCGGTTTCTACAATGAGCAGTTCTTC. Translating gives CASSSRTSGFYNEQFF.